This TCR beta chain was found in a study of shared clonotypes between healthy human individuals. Germline V lookup: CDR1 MRHNA, CDR2 SNTAGT. V dropped 1 base and J dropped 5 bases, with 8 bases sitting between them. The CDR3 runs to 14 residues. Deep level was the assay's run setting. TCRdb's copy holds only in-frame clones and misses some; the assay was immunoSEQ multiplex PCR. Of 470,000 or so clones in the sample, approximately 78% were seen once. The origin of this receptor is a woman in her thirties or forties in good health. Some clones in this sample may be carry-over from other donors' samples. J is TRBJ2-2 and V is TRBV6-4, with a tentative D call TRBD1 (5 bases). Sequencing was performed on PBMCs. The DNA for the CDR3 is TGTGCCAGCAGTGACTGGAAGGGGACCGGGGAGCTGTTTTTT. It translates to CASSDWKGTGELFF.